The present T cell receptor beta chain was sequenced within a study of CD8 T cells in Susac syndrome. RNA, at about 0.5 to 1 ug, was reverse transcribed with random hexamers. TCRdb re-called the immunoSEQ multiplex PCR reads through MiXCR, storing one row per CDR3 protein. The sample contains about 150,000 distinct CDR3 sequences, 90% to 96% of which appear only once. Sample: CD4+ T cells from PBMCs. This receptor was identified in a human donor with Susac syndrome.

For the CDR3, the DNA is TGTGCCAGCAGCTTCACTAGCGGGAGTACAGAGACCCAGTACTTC. Translated: CASSFTSGSTETQYF. The genes are TRBV7-8 and TRBJ2-5; 11 bases map to TRBD2. Unmatched junction bases numbered 4, after V lost 3 bases and J lost 4 bases. The CDR3 sequence is 15 residues long. CDR1 and CDR2 from the germline V gene are SGHVS and FQNEAQ.